This TCR beta chain comes out of a study of tumor-infiltrating lymphocytes in oesophageal squamous cell carcinoma. TCRdb passed the PCR reads through MiXCR, listing each CDR3 protein once. The data hold approximately 20,000 distinct CDR3 sequences, with approximately 40% observed a single time. The CDR3 runs 13 residues. Germline loops: CDR1 MNHNS, CDR2 SASEGT. The sample was blood. V usage is TRBV6-1 and J usage is TRBJ2-1; D is unclear. The DNA end lines up better with TRBJ2-5; the J call may be wrong. The clonotype originates from a male donor with esophageal squamous cell carcinoma. The chain's CDR3 is CASSRERKETQYF. The CDR3 DNA reads TGTGCCAGCAGTAGAGAAAGGAAAGAGACCCAGTACTTC.